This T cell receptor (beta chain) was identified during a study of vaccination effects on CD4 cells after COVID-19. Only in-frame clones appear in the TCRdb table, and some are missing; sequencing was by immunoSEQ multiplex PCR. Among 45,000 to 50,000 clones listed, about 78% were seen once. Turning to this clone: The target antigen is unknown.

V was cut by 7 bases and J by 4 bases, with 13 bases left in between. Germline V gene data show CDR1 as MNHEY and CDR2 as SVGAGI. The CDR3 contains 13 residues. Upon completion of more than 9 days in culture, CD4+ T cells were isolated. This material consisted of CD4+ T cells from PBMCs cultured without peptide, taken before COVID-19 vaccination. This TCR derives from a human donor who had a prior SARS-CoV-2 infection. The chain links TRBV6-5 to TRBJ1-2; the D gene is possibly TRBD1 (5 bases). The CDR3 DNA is TGTGCCAGCACCGCAGACAGACCCTATGGCTACACCTTC. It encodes CASTADRPYGYTF.